This TCR beta chain was captured by sequencing in a study of blood T cell repertoires in COVID-19. The CDR3 loop spans 14 amino acids. Per the germline V gene, CDR1 is SNHLY and CDR2 is FYNNEI. The V gene end was trimmed by 6 bases and the J gene end by 3 bases; junction bases not matched to a gene: 5. The assay was immunoSEQ multiplex PCR, and TCRdb's table has in-frame clones only and misses some. The table includes approximately 500,000 clones, 85% to 90% detected once. This chain uses TRBV2 with TRBJ2-3, with 8 positions matching TRBD2. The sequenced sample consisted of PBMCs or T cells enriched from blood (not recorded which). This sequence was found in a woman between 40 and 55 years old who had recovered from COVID-19. CDR3 sequence: CASSASGRTDTQYF. As DNA, the CDR3 is TGTGCCAGCAGCGCTAGCGGGCGGACAGATACGCAGTATTTT. The complete variable domain, with remaining parts taken from reference TRBV2 and TRBJ2-3, reads EPEVTQTPSHQVTQMGQEVILRCVPISNHLYFYWYRQILGQKVEFLVSFYNNEISEKSEIFDDQFSVERPDGSNFTLKIRSTKLEDSAMYFCASSASGRTDTQYFGPGTRLTVL.